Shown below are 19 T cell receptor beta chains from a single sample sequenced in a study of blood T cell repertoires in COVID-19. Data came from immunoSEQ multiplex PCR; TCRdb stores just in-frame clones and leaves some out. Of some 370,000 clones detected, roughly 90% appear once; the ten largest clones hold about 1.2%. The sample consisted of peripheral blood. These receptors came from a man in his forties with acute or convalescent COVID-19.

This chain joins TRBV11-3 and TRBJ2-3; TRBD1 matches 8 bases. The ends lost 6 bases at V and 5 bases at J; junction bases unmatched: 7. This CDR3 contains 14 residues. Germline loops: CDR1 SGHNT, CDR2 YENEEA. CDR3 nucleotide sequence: TGTGCCAGCAGTTTGACAGGGGCGCGAGATACGCAGTATTTT. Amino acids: CASSLTGARDTQYF.

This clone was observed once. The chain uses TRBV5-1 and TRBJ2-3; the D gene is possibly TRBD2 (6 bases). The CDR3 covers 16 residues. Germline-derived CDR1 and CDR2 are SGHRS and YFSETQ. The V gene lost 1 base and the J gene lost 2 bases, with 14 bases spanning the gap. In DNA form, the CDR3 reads TGCGCCAGCAGCTTGCGGATAGCGGAGACCACAGATACGCAGTATTTT. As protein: CASSLRIAETTDTQYF.

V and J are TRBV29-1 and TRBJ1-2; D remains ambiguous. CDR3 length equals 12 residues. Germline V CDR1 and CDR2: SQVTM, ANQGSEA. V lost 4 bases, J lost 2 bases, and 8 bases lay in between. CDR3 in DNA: TGCAGCGTTGGACAACGAAACTATGGCTACACCTTC. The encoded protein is CSVGQRNYGYTF.

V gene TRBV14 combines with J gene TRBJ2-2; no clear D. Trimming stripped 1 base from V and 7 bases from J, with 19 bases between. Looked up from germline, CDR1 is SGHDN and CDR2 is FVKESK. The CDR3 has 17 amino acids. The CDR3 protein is CASSQVTSPRPVGELFF. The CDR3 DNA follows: TGTGCCAGCAGCCAAGTCACTTCCCCCCGCCCGGTCGGGGAGCTGTTTTTT.

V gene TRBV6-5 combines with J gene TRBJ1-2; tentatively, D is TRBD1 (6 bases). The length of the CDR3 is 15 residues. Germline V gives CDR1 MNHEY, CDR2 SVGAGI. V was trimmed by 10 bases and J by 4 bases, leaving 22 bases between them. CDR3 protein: CATPRQVEHPYGYTF. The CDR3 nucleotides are TGTGCCACCCCTCGACAGGTGGAACATCCCTATGGCTACACCTTC.

DNA for the CDR3: TGTGCCAGCAGCCCCCCACCGGGACAGGTACGCACCGGGGAGCTGTTTTTT. Protein product: CASSPPPGQVRTGELFF. This chain links TRBV9 with TRBJ2-2; 8 nucleotides line up with TRBD1. There are 17 residues in the CDR3. Germline V gene lookup returns CDR1 SGDLS and CDR2 YYNGEE. V trimming: 4 bases; J trimming: 4 bases; junction bases outside the gene matches: 12.

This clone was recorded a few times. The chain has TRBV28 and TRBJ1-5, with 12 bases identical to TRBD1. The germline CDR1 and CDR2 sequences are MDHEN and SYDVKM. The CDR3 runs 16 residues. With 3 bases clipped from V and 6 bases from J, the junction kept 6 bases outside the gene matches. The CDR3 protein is CASSFLGQGAVQPQHF. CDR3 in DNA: TGTGCCAGCAGTTTCTTGGGACAGGGGGCGGTTCAGCCCCAGCATTTT.

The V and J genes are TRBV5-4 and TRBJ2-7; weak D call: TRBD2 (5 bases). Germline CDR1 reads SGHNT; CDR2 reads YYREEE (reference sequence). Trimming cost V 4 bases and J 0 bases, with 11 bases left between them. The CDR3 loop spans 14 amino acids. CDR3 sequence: CASSSGLASYEQYF. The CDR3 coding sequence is TGTGCCAGCAGCAGCGGACTGGCCTCCTACGAGCAGTACTTC. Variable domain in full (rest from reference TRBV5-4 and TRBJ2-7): ETGVTQSPTHLIKTRGQQVTLRCSSQSGHNTVSWYQQALGQGPQFIFQYYREEENGRGNFPPRFSGLQFPNYSSELNVNALELDDSALYLCASSSGLASYEQYFGPGTRLTVT.

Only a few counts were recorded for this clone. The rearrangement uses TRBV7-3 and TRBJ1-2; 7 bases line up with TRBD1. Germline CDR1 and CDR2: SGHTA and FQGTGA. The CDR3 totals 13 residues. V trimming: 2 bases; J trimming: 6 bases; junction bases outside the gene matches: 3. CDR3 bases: TGTGCCAGCAGCTTACGACAGGGTCATGGCTACACCTTC. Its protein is CASSLRQGHGYTF.

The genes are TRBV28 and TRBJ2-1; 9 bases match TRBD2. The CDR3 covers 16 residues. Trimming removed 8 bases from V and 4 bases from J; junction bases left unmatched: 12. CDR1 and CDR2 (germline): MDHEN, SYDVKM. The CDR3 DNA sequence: TGTGCCAGCTACGGGAGGCTAGCGGGGCTATACAATGAGCAGTTCTTC. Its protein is CASYGRLAGLYNEQFF.

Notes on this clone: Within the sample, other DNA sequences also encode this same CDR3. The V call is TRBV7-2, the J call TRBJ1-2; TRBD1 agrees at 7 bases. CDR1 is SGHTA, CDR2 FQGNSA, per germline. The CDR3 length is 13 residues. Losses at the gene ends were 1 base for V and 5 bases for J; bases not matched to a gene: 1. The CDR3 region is CASSLGQGYGYTF. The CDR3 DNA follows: TGTGCCAGCAGCTTAGGACAGGGATATGGCTACACCTTC.

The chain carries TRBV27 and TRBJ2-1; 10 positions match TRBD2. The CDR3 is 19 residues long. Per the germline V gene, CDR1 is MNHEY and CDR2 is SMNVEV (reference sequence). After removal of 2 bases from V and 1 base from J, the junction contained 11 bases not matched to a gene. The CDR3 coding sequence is TGTGCCAGCAGTTTACTCGCTAGCGGGAGTGGTTTTTCCTACAATGAGCAGTTCTTC. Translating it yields CASSLLASGSGFSYNEQFF.

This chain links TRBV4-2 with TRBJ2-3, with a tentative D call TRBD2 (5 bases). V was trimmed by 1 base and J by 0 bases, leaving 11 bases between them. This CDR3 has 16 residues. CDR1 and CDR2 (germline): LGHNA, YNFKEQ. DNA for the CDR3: TGTGCCAGCAGCCAAGGAGGGCTCTCTAGCACAGATACGCAGTATTTT. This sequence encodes CASSQGGLSSTDTQYF.

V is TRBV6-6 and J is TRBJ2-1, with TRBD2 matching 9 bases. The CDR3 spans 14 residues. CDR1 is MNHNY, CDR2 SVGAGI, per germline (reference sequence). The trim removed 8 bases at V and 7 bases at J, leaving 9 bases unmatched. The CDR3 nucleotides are TGTGCCAGCGGTCCAGCGGGGGGAAGGAATGAGCAGTTCTTC. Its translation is CASGPAGGRNEQFF.

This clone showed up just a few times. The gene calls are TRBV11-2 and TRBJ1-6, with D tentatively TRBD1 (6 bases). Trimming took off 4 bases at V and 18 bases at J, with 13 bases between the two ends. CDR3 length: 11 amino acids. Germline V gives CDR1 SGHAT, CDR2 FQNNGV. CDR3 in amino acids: CASSSRGGPHF. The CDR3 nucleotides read TGTGCCAGCAGCTCGAGGGGGGGACCCCACTTT.

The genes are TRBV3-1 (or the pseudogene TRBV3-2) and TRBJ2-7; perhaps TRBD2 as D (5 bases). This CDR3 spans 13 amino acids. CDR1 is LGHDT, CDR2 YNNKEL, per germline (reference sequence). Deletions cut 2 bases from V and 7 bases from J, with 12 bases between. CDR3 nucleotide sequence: TGTGCCAGCAGCCAAAGCCGGGAAGGTGAGCAGTACTTC. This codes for CASSQSREGEQYF.

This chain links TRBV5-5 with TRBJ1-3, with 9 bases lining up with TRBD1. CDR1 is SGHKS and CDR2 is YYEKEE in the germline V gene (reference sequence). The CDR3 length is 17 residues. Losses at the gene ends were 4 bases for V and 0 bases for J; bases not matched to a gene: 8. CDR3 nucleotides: TGTGCCAGCAGCCCCTGGGACAGGGTAATCTCTGGAAACACCATATATTTT. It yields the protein CASSPWDRVISGNTIYF.

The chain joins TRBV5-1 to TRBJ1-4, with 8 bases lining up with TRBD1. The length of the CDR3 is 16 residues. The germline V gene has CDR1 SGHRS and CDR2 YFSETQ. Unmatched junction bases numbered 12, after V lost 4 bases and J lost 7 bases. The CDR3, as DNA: TGCGCCAGCAGCCCCTCATTCGCAGGGGGCCGTGAAAAACTGTTTTTT. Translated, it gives CASSPSFAGGREKLFF.

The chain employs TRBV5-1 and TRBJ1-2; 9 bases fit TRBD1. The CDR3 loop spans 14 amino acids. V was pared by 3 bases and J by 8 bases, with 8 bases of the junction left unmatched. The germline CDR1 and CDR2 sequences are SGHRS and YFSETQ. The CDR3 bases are TGCGCCAGCAGCTGGGCCGGGACAGGGTCCGGCTACACCTTC. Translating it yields CASSWAGTGSGYTF.